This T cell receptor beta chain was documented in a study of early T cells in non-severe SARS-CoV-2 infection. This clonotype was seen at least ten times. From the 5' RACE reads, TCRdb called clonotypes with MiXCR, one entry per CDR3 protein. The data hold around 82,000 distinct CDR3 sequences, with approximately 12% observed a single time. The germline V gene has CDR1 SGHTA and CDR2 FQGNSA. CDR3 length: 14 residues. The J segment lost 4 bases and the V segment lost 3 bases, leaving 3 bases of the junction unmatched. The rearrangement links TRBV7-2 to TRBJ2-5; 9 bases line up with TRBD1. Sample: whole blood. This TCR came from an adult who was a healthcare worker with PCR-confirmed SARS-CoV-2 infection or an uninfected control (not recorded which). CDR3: CASSFSTGGETQYF. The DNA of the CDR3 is TGTGCCAGCAGCTTCTCGACAGGGGGAGAGACCCAGTACTTC.